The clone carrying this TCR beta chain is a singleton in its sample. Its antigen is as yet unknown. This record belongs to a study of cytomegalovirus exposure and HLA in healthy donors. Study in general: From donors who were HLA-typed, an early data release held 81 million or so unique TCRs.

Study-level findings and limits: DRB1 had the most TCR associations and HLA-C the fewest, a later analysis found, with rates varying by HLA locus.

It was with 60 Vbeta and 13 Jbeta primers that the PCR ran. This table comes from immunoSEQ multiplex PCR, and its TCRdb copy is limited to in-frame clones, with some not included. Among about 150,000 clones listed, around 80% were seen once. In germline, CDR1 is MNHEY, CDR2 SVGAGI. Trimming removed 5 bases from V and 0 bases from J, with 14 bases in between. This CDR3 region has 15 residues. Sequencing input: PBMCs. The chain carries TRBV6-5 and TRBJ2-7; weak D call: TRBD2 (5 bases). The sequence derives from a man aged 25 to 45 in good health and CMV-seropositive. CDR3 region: CASSLERKSSYEQYF. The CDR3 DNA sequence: TGTGCCAGCAGTCTGGAGCGGAAGAGCTCCTACGAGCAGTACTTC.